The rows below give T cell receptor beta chains drawn from one sample of a study of blood T cells in healthy people across ages. TCRdb reprocessed the 5' RACE reads with MiXCR, giving one entry per CDR3 protein. The sample shows 600,000 to 1,000,000 distinct CDR3 sequences, about 25% of them seen only once. The same data also contributed to another study, on T cells of mothers and their children.

Sequences were obtained from blood. All receptors come from a boy aged 5-17 years in good health. CDR3s include the opening cysteine and the closing phenylalanine or tryptophan. For some rows the clone size is stated as once, few or many, or as a class when expanded; others skip it.

len: 16; v_gene: TRBV18; abundance: .; CDR3aa: CASSLRQGSSDSPLHF
len: 15; v_gene: TRBV6-5; abundance: .; CDR3aa: CASSYGGSGSYEQYF
len: 14; v_gene: TRBV18; abundance: .; CDR3aa: CASSPGVSTYEQYF
len: 14; v_gene: TRBV19; abundance: .; CDR3aa: CASTRWTNTGELFF
len: 15; v_gene: TRBV4-3; abundance: .; CDR3aa: CASSQERGPSYEQYF
len: 15; v_gene: TRBV10-3; abundance: .; CDR3aa: CAISESVTSGETQYF
len: 13; v_gene: TRBV5-1; abundance: many; CDR3aa: CASSPQALSEQFF
len: 16; v_gene: TRBV18; abundance: .; CDR3aa: CASSPIDTAEGYEQYF
len: 11; v_gene: TRBV28; abundance: many; CDR3aa: CASSSVYEQYF
len: 10; v_gene: TRBV6-6; abundance: .; CDR3aa: CSGGHETQYF
len: 15; v_gene: TRBV13; abundance: .; CDR3aa: CASSSGRVSTDTQYF
len: 13; v_gene: TRBV29-1; abundance: .; CDR3aa: CSVEKGLGYGYTF
len: 13; v_gene: TRBV19; abundance: once; CDR3aa: CASTWTGIGELFF
len: 14; v_gene: TRBV7-2; abundance: few; CDR3aa: CASSLNRGTYEQYF
len: 16; v_gene: TRBV28; abundance: .; CDR3aa: CASSLSPTAFTYEQYF
len: 14; v_gene: TRBV29-1; abundance: .; CDR3aa: CSVAESSGANVPTF
len: 15; v_gene: TRBV20-1; abundance: .; CDR3aa: CSAWTRGQGNYGYTF
len: 14; v_gene: TRBV27; abundance: .; CDR3aa: CASSPHRGRLGYTF
len: 15; v_gene: TRBV7-3; abundance: many; CDR3aa: CASRQGVDPYNEQFF
len: 14; v_gene: TRBV6-2/TRBV6-3; abundance: .; CDR3aa: CASRRSRTSYEQYF
len: 15; v_gene: TRBV12-3/TRBV12-4; abundance: few; CDR3aa: CASSPVRDYNNEQFF
len: 14; v_gene: TRBV3-1; abundance: .; CDR3aa: CASSDRTGPYEQYF
len: 14; v_gene: TRBV29-1; abundance: .; CDR3aa: CSVPGQGGDYGYTF
len: 15; v_gene: TRBV7-9; abundance: .; CDR3aa: CASSSREDGTDTQYF
len: 16; v_gene: TRBV11-2; abundance: few; CDR3aa: CASSLERDSGRSEQYF
len: 15; v_gene: TRBV20-1; abundance: .; CDR3aa: CSARPGAGATDTQYF
len: 12; v_gene: TRBV3-1; abundance: .; CDR3aa: CASSHTQNIQYF
len: 15; v_gene: TRBV7-9; abundance: .; CDR3aa: CASRPRSGGSYEQYF
len: 13; v_gene: TRBV7-9; abundance: few; CDR3aa: CANSLVGNTEAFF
len: 11; v_gene: TRBV27; abundance: .; CDR3aa: CASSFPDEQYF
len: 16; v_gene: TRBV5-1; abundance: few; CDR3aa: CASSLEGQLFGETQYF
len: 14; v_gene: TRBV5-1; abundance: few; CDR3aa: CASKRSTGDYEQYF
len: 15; v_gene: TRBV5-5; abundance: .; CDR3aa: CASSFSSGRTNEQFF
len: 17; v_gene: TRBV28; abundance: few; CDR3aa: CASEKPGVGTGVYGYTF
len: 14; v_gene: TRBV29-1; abundance: few; CDR3aa: CSVFGGEDTDTQYF
len: 13; v_gene: TRBV7-9; abundance: .; CDR3aa: CASLDGLTYEQYF
len: 15; v_gene: TRBV7-2; abundance: few; CDR3aa: CASGSKSGGRETQYF
len: 13; v_gene: TRBV14; abundance: .; CDR3aa: CASSQDLNSPLHF
len: 13; v_gene: TRBV19; abundance: .; CDR3aa: CASAMRGQETQYF
len: 16; v_gene: TRBV29-1; abundance: .; CDR3aa: CSVLQKTGSGVYEQYF
len: 16; v_gene: TRBV11-2; abundance: .; CDR3aa: CASSLEPQGDVYEQYF
len: 14; v_gene: TRBV7-9; abundance: .; CDR3aa: CASSPIVQNTEAFF
len: 13; v_gene: TRBV20-1; abundance: .; CDR3aa: CSARVAGAETQYF
len: 13; v_gene: TRBV28; abundance: .; CDR3aa: CASSYFMNTEAFF
len: 18; v_gene: TRBV20-1; abundance: .; CDR3aa: CSARPIGQILDLAYEQYF
len: 17; v_gene: TRBV27; abundance: .; CDR3aa: CASGGTGGVWANEKLFF
len: 14; v_gene: TRBV6-1; abundance: .; CDR3aa: CASKGGTGRYGYTF
len: 13; v_gene: TRBV12-3/TRBV12-4; abundance: few; CDR3aa: CASSSTGGDEQYF